This TCR beta chain was recovered during a study of response to subunit inactivated influenza vaccine. Findings and caveats of the study: Authors suggested seasonal influenza vaccinations each recruit few new T cells.

Concerning this clonotype itself: Its cognate antigen is unknown.

TCRdb called the RT-PCR reads again in MiXCR, with one record for every CDR3 protein. This table has over 150,000 distinct CDR3 sequences, about 9% appearing once. The CDR3 consists of 15 residues. Germline V CDR1 and CDR2: SGHTA, FQGNSA. V was pared by 1 base and J by 5 bases, with 13 bases between. This clonotype was obtained from a man aged 50 to 60 who received an inactivated influenza vaccine. The specimen comprised non-naive T cells sorted from PBMCs, sampled on the day of vaccination. The chain has TRBV7-2 and TRBJ2-3, with D tentatively TRBD2 (7 bases). CDR3 bases: TGTGCCAGCAGCTTAGTTGGCGGGGGCGGAGATACGCAGTATTTT. It translates to CASSLVGGGGDTQYF.